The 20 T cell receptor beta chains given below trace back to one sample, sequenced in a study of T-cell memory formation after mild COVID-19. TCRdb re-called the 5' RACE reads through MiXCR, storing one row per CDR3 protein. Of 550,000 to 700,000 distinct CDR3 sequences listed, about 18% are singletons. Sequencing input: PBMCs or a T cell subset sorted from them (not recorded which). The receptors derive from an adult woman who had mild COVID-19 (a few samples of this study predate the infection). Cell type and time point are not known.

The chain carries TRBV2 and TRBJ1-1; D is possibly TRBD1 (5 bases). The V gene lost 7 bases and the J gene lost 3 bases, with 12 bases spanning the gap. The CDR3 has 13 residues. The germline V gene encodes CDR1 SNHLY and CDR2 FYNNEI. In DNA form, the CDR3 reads TGTGCCAGCACTAACAGGAGGGACACTGAAGCTTTCTTT. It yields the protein CASTNRRDTEAFF.

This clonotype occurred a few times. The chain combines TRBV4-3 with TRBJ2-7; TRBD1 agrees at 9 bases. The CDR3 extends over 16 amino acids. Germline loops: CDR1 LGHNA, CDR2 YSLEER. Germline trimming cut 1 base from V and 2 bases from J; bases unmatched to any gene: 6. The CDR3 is CASSQAGTGLAYEQYF. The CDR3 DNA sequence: TGCGCCAGCAGCCAAGCGGGGACAGGGTTGGCCTACGAGCAGTACTTC.

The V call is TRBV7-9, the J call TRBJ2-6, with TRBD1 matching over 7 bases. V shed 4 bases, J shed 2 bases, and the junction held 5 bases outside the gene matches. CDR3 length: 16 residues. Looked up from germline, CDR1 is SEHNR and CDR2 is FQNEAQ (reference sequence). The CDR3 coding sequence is TGTGCCAGCAGCTGGGTGACAGGGACTGGGGCCAACGTCCTGACTTTC. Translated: CASSWVTGTGANVLTF.

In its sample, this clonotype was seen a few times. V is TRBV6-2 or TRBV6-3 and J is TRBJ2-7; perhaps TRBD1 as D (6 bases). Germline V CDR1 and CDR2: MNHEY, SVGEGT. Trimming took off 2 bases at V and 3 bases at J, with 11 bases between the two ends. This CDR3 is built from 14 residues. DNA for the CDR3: TGTGCCAGCAGTTACGGGCAGACAGGCTACGAGCAGTACTTC. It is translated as CASSYGQTGYEQYF.

For the CDR3, the DNA is TGTGCCAGCAGTAACCGGGACAGGGTCGCCGGGGAGCTGTTTTTT. This codes for CASSNRDRVAGELFF. The chain uses TRBV7-8 and TRBJ2-2; 9 bases are a match to TRBD1. Germline CDR1 is SGHVS and CDR2 is FQNEAQ. This CDR3 has 15 residues. With V trimmed by 6 bases and J by 6 bases, 8 bases remained unmatched.

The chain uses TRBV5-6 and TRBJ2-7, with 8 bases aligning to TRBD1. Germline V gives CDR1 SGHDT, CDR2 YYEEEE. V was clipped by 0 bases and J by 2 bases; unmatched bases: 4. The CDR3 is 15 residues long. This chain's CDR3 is CASSLAGGHPYEQYF. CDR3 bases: TGTGCCAGCAGCTTGGCAGGGGGCCATCCCTACGAGCAGTACTTC.

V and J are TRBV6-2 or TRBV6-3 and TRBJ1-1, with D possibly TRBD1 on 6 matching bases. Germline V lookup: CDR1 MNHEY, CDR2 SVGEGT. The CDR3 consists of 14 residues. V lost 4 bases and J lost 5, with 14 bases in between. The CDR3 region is CASSSPNRVTEAFF. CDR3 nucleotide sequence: TGTGCCAGCAGTTCCCCGAACAGGGTGACTGAAGCTTTCTTT.

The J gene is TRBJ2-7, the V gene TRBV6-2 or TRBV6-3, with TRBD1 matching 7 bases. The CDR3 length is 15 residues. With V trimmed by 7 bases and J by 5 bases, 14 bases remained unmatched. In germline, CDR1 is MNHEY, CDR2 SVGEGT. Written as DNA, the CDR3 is TGTGCCAGCACCTTGGCCCGGACAGGAGTCAACGAGCAGTACTTC. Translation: CASTLARTGVNEQYF.

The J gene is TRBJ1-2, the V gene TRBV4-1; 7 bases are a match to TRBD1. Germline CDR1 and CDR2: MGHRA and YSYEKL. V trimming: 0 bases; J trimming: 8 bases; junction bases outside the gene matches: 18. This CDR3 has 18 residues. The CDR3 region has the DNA TGCGCCAGCAGCCAAGATCCTCTATACCAGGGGGGACCCGGCGGCTACACCTTC. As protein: CASSQDPLYQGGPGGYTF.

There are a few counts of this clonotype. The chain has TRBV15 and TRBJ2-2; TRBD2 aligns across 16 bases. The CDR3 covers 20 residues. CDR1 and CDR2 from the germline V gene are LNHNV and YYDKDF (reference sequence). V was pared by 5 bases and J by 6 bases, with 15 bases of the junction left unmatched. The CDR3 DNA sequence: TGTGCCACCAGCTCCCTCCTACCTGGGACTAGCGGGGGGGTCTCCGGGGAGCTGTTTTTT. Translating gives CATSSLLPGTSGGVSGELFF.

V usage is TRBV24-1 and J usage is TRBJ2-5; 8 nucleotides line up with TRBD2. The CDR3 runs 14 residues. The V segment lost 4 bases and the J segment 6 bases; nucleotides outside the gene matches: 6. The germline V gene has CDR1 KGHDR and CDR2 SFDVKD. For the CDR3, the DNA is TGTGCCACCAGTGACCGCCGGGGGGGACAGACCCAGTACTTC. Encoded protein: CATSDRRGGQTQYF.

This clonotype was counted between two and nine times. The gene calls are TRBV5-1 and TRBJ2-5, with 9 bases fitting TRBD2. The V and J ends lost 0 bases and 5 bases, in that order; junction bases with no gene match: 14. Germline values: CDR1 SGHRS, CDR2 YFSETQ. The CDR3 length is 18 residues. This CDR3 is CASSLAGSRGRAEETQYF. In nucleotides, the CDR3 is TGCGCCAGCAGCTTGGCCGGGTCTCGCGGGAGGGCTGAGGAGACCCAGTACTTC.

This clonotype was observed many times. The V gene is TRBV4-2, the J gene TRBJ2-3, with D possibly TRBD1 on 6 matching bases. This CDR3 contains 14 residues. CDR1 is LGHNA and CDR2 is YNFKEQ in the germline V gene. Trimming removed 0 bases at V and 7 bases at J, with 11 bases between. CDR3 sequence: CASSQETGTYTQYF. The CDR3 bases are TGTGCCAGCAGCCAAGAAACAGGGACCTATACGCAGTATTTT.

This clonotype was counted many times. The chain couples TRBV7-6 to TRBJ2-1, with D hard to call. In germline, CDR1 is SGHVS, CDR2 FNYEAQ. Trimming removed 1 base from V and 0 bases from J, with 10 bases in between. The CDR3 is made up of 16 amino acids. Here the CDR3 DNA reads TGTGCCAGCAGCTTAGAACCGGTTAGCTCCTACAATGAGCAGTTCTTC. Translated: CASSLEPVSSYNEQFF.

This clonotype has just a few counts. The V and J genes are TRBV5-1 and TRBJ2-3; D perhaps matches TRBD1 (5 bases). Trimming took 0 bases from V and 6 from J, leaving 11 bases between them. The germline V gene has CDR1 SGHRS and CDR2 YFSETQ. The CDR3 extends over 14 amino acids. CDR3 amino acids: CASSLVPGMDTQYF. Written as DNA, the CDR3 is TGCGCCAGCAGCTTGGTTCCAGGGATGGATACGCAGTATTTT.

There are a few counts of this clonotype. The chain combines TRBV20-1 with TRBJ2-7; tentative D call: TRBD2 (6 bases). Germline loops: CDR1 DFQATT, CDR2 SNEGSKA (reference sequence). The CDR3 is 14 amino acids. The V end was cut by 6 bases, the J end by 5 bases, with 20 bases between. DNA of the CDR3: TGCAGTGCCAGTACGGGACTTGGGACCCACGAGCAGTACTTC. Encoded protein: CSASTGLGTHEQYF.

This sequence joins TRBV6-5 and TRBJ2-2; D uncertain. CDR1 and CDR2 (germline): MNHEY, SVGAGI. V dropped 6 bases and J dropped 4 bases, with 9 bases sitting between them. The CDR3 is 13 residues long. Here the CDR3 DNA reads TGTGCCAGCAGGGGTGGGGTCACCGGGGAGCTGTTTTTT. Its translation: CASRGGVTGELFF.

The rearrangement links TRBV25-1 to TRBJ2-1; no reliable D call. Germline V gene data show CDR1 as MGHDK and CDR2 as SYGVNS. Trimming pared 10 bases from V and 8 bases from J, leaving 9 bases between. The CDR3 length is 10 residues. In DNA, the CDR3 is TGTGCCACTTTATTCGATGAGCAGTTCTTC. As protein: CATLFDEQFF.

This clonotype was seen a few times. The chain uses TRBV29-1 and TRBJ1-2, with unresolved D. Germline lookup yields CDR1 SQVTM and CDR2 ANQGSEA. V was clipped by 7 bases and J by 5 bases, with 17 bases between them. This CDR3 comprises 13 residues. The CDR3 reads CSALSGDGYGYTF. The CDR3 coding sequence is TGCAGCGCGCTCAGTGGTGATGGGTATGGCTACACCTTC.

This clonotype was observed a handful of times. The CDR3 nucleotides are TGTGCCAGCAGTTATGGGACCGACATGAACACTGAAGCTTTCTTT. This translates into CASSYGTDMNTEAFF. The chain is built from TRBV7-8 and TRBJ1-1; TRBD1 is a possible D gene (5 bases). With 6 bases removed from V and 0 bases from J, the gap between germline ends came to 14 bases. The CDR3 is 15 residues long. Germline-derived CDR1 and CDR2 are SGHVS and FQNEAQ.